Below, 8 T cell receptor beta chains from the same sample are listed, as sequenced in a study of shared clonotypes between healthy human individuals. The protocol was immunoSEQ multiplex PCR, while the TCRdb copy is restricted to in-frame clones and leaves out a portion. The sample shows roughly 700,000 clones, around 74% of them seen only once. What was sequenced was memory CD4+ T cells sorted from blood. Subset meaning: CD45RA-negative fraction. The receptors shown here come from a woman in her twenties or thirties in good health.

CDR3 nucleotide sequence: TGTGCCAGCTCACCGACGGATCAAAACACTGAAGCTTTCTTT. Its translation: CASSPTDQNTEAFF. This rearrangement joins TRBV18 to TRBJ1-1; unclear D gene. The CDR3 covers 14 residues. The ends were cut back, 3 bases at V and 2 bases at J, with 10 bases in the middle. Germline values: CDR1 KGHSH, CDR2 LQKENI.

The chain is built from TRBV19 and TRBJ1-5, with D uncertain. Germline lookup yields CDR1 LNHDA and CDR2 SQIVND (reference sequence). The CDR3 is 15 residues long. The germline V and J ends were trimmed by 3 bases and 1 base, with 10 bases remaining between them. The CDR3: CASSMVGTSNQPQHF. CDR3 coding DNA: TGTGCCAGTAGTATGGTCGGAACGAGCAATCAGCCCCAGCATTTT. Looking up the rest from reference TRBV19 and TRBJ1-5 gives the full variable domain: DGGITQSPKYLFRKEGQNVTLSCEQNLNHDAMYWYRQDPGQGLRLIYYSQIVNDFQKGDIAEGYSVSREKKESFPLTVTSAQKNPTAFYLCASSMVGTSNQPQHFGDGTRLSIL.

This chain connects TRBV19 to TRBJ1-4; 8 bases fit TRBD1. In germline, CDR1 is LNHDA, CDR2 SQIVND (reference sequence). The CDR3 is 17 residues long. The trim removed 4 bases at V and 3 bases at J, leaving 10 bases unmatched. CDR3 sequence (DNA): TGTGCCAGTAGTAAAGCGGGCACAGGGGGTCCTAATGAAAAACTGTTTTTT. Translated: CASSKAGTGGPNEKLFF.

Turning to this clone: This may come from a read error, since a much larger clone is one base off. The sample holds other DNA sequences that translate to the same CDR3. The chain has TRBV7-2 and TRBJ1-1; D is uncertain. The germline V gene encodes CDR1 SGHTA and CDR2 FQGNSA. V was trimmed by 5 bases and J by 0 bases, leaving 7 bases between them. CDR3 size: 13 residues. As DNA, the CDR3 is TGTGCCAGCAGCCCGTACCTGAACACTGAAGCTTTCTTT. Translating gives CASSPYLNTEAFF.

The chain links TRBV2 to TRBJ1-1; no definite D call. The V gene lost 4 bases and the J gene lost 1 base, with 10 bases spanning the gap. This CDR3 comprises 14 residues. Germline V gene sequence: CDR1 SNHLY, CDR2 FYNNEI. CDR3 sequence (DNA): TGTGCCAGCAGTGTGACACCGGCGAACACTGAAGCTTTCTTT. It specifies CASSVTPANTEAFF.

The chain employs TRBV19 and TRBJ2-1; TRBD2 matches at 10 bases. This CDR3 contains 17 residues. Unmatched junction bases numbered 8, after V lost 6 bases and J lost 0 bases. Germline V gene sequence: CDR1 LNHDA, CDR2 SQIVND (reference sequence). CDR3 residues: CASRTSGYLSSYNEQFF. The CDR3 DNA is TGTGCCAGTAGGACTAGCGGGTACCTGAGCTCCTACAATGAGCAGTTCTTC. The full variable domain, in which reference TRBV19 and TRBJ2-1 provide the parts outside the CDR3, is DGGITQSPKYLFRKEGQNVTLSCEQNLNHDAMYWYRQDPGQGLRLIYYSQIVNDFQKGDIAEGYSVSREKKESFPLTVTSAQKNPTAFYLCASRTSGYLSSYNEQFFGPGTRLTVL.

This clone was counted between two and nine times. This chain uses TRBV5-1 with TRBJ2-5; either TRBD1 or TRBD2 may supply D (6 bases each). The germline V and J ends were trimmed by 0 bases and 5 bases, with 23 bases remaining between them. Germline-derived CDR1 and CDR2 are SGHRS and YFSETQ. The CDR3 runs to 18 residues. This chain's CDR3 is CASSLGGDNPQWAETQYF. CDR3 DNA: TGCGCCAGCAGCTTGGGCGGGGACAACCCCCAGTGGGCCGAGACCCAGTACTTC.

The chain has TRBV6-6 and TRBJ1-5; D might be TRBD1 (5 bases). Germline values: CDR1 MNHNY, CDR2 SVGAGI (reference sequence). Trimming removed 1 base at V and 4 bases at J, with 14 bases between. The CDR3 is made up of 16 amino acids. The CDR3 bases are TGTGCCAGCAGTTACTTTTCAGGGCAGTTTAATCAGCCCCAGCATTTT. Translated: CASSYFSGQFNQPQHF.